This entry lists 32 T cell receptor beta chains sequenced from one sample in a study of blood T cell repertoires in COVID-19. The repertoire was sequenced with immunoSEQ multiplex PCR; TCRdb's copy has only in-frame clones and lacks some. The sample yields approximately 140,000 clones, roughly 86% seen once. Sequences were obtained from peripheral blood. Receptor source: a human donor in a cohort sampled during active COVID-19.

Concerning this clone itself: The junction shows a germline mismatch at one end, possibly a read error. V gene TRBV7-9 combines with J gene TRBJ2-3; 11 positions match TRBD2. CDR3 length: 14 residues. CDR1 and CDR2 from the germline V gene are SEHNR and FQNEAQ (reference sequence). In DNA form, the CDR3 reads TGTGCCAGCAGCCTAGCGGGAGGCGCAGATACGCAGTATTTT. Protein product: CASSLAGGADTQYF.

The chain couples TRBV7-9 to TRBJ2-4, with D possibly matching TRBD1 (5 bases). Germline values: CDR1 SEHNR, CDR2 FQNEAQ (reference sequence). V lost 4 bases and J lost 1, with 14 bases in between. The CDR3 loop spans 16 amino acids. The CDR3 region is CASSSQGFKAKNIQYF. In DNA form, the CDR3 reads TGTGCCAGCAGCTCCCAGGGCTTTAAGGCCAAAAACATTCAGTACTTC.

The chain is built from TRBV21-1 and TRBJ2-1; the table's D call TRBD1 went unverified against the DNA. TRBV21-1 is a documented pseudogene. The CDR3 contains 17 residues. The CDR3 sequence: CASSKSGRDTYYNEQFF. The CDR3 coding sequence is TGTGCCAGCAGCAAAAGCGGCAGGGACACCTACTACAATGAGCAGTTCTTC.

The chain carries TRBV5-6 and TRBJ1-3; the D gene is possibly TRBD1 (6 bases). Trimming removed 1 base at V and 0 bases at J, with 14 bases between. Germline CDR1 is SGHDT and CDR2 is YYEEEE. This CDR3 comprises 17 residues. CDR3 sequence (DNA): TGTGCCAGCAGCTTGACAGGGAACCGACCCTCTGGAAACACCATATATTTT. It translates to CASSLTGNRPSGNTIYF.

The J gene is TRBJ1-1, the V gene TRBV30; D gene uncertain. The length of the CDR3 is 11 residues. Germline V gene sequence: CDR1 GTSNPN, CDR2 SVGIG (reference sequence). Trimming shortened V by 8 bases and J by 2 bases, and 9 bases separated the two germline ends. In DNA, the CDR3 is TGTGCCCACCGCGGTAACACTGAAGCTTTCTTT. It specifies CAHRGNTEAFF.

The V call is TRBV7-9, the J call TRBJ1-3; D is possibly TRBD1 (5 bases). The V gene's germline CDR1 is SEHNR and CDR2 FQNEAQ (reference sequence). The V gene lost 4 bases and the J gene lost 1 base, with 5 bases spanning the gap. The CDR3 totals 13 residues. The CDR3 here is CASSSGSGNTIYF. CDR3 bases: TGTGCCAGCAGCTCAGGGTCTGGAAACACCATATATTTT.

About this clone: The germline gene is not matched at one end of the junction; a read error may be the cause. The chain is built from TRBV7-7 and TRBJ2-1; 7 positions agree with TRBD2. This CDR3 region has 15 residues. Germline lookup yields CDR1 SSHAT and CDR2 FNYEAQ (reference sequence). CDR3 sequence reads: CASSLGRGTYNEQFF. The DNA for the CDR3 is TGTGCTAGCAGCTTAGGGAGGGGTACCTACAATGAGCAGTTCTTC.

The rearrangement uses TRBV3-1 (or the pseudogene TRBV3-2) and TRBJ2-1; 9 bases align to TRBD2. The CDR3 sequence is 16 residues long. V gave up 0 bases and J gave up 4 bases; unmatched junction bases: 4. Germline lookup yields CDR1 LGHDT and CDR2 YNNKEL (reference sequence). CDR3 loop: CASSQDVAGVYNEQFF. CDR3 coding DNA: TGTGCCAGCAGCCAAGACGTAGCGGGGGTTTACAATGAGCAGTTCTTC.

As to this clone: This same CDR3 is encoded by further DNA sequences in the sample. The genes are TRBV2 and TRBJ1-5; D is unclear. There are 14 residues in the CDR3. V dropped 3 bases and J dropped 0 bases, with 6 bases sitting between them. In germline, CDR1 is SNHLY, CDR2 FYNNEI. CDR3 residues: CASSDSHSNQPQHF. Here the CDR3 DNA reads TGTGCCAGCAGTGACAGTCATAGCAATCAGCCCCAGCATTTT.

V gene TRBV4-2 combines with J gene TRBJ2-7; TRBD1 is a possible D gene (5 bases). V was clipped by 5 bases and J by 2 bases, with 13 bases between them. CDR3 length: 14 residues. CDR1 is LGHNA, CDR2 YNFKEQ, per germline. DNA of the CDR3: TGTGCCAGCAGCGATCAGGGCGAAGCCTACGAGCAGTACTTC. Its protein is CASSDQGEAYEQYF.

The chain combines TRBV7-2 with TRBJ2-1, with a weak D call TRBD2 (5 bases). This CDR3 is built from 15 residues. V was trimmed by 2 bases and J by 6 bases, leaving 14 bases between them. Germline CDR1 SGHTA, CDR2 FQGNSA. This CDR3 is CASSLIFGVSNEQFF. In nucleotides, the CDR3 is TGTGCCAGCAGCTTAATTTTCGGGGTCAGCAATGAGCAGTTCTTC.

The rearrangement links TRBV27 to TRBJ2-1; 7 nucleotides match TRBD2. V was pared by 1 base and J by 5 bases, with 11 bases of the junction left unmatched. This CDR3 contains 17 residues. Per germline, CDR1 MNHEY and CDR2 SMNVEV (reference sequence). The CDR3 nucleotides are TGTGCCAGCAGTTTATTATTCACGGCTAGCGGAAACAATGAGCAGTTCTTC. Residues: CASSLLFTASGNNEQFF.

The chain has TRBV27 and TRBJ2-5, with 9 bases lining up with TRBD1. This CDR3 region has 14 residues. Germline assignment: CDR1 MNHEY and CDR2 SMNVEV (reference sequence). The V segment lost 6 bases and the J segment 5 bases; nucleotides outside the gene matches: 7. This chain's CDR3 is CASRGTGRGETQYF. In DNA form, the CDR3 reads TGTGCCAGCAGAGGGACAGGGAGGGGGGAGACCCAGTACTTC.

J is TRBJ1-6 and V is TRBV3-1 (or the pseudogene TRBV3-2); no reliable D call. Germline V gives CDR1 LGHDT, CDR2 YNNKEL (reference sequence). The V end lost 1 base, the J end lost 7 bases, and 11 bases lay between the germline ends. The CDR3 has 15 residues. Here the CDR3 DNA reads TGTGCCAGCAGCCAAGGCGCAGGAACAAATTCACCCCTCCACTTT. Translated: CASSQGAGTNSPLHF.

The chain couples TRBV6-2 or TRBV6-3 to TRBJ2-3; 12 nucleotides match TRBD2. V was pared by 8 bases and J by 1 base, with 7 bases of the junction left unmatched. The CDR3 loop spans 16 amino acids. Germline V gene lookup returns CDR1 MNHEY and CDR2 SVGEGT. DNA of the CDR3: TGTGCCAGCGGCCTAGCGGGAGGGCCCGGCACAGATACGCAGTATTTT. It specifies CASGLAGGPGTDTQYF.

The rearrangement links TRBV6-2 or TRBV6-3 to TRBJ2-1; 13 bases agree with TRBD2. Germline V gene data show CDR1 as MNHEY and CDR2 as SVGEGT. With V trimmed by 2 bases and J by 0 bases, 7 bases remained unmatched. The CDR3 sequence is 19 residues long. The CDR3 DNA is TGTGCCAGCAGTTACAGAGGACTAGCGGGGGCCCGCTCCTACAATGAGCAGTTCTTC. This translates into CASSYRGLAGARSYNEQFF.

In its sample, this clone was seen once. This chain uses TRBV7-8 with TRBJ2-5; 10 bases match TRBD2. This CDR3 spans 15 amino acids. Germline V gene lookup returns CDR1 SGHVS and CDR2 FQNEAQ. Trimming removed 3 bases from V and 4 bases from J; junction bases left unmatched: 5. CDR3 protein: CASSLPTSGRETQYF. CDR3 coding DNA: TGTGCCAGCAGCTTGCCGACTAGCGGGCGAGAGACCCAGTACTTC.

The chain uses TRBV28 and TRBJ2-3; no definite D call. V gave up 6 bases and J gave up 7 bases, with 11 bases separating them. The CDR3 spans 12 residues. Germline assignment: CDR1 MDHEN and CDR2 SYDVKM. Written as DNA, the CDR3 is TGTGCCAGCAGGCCCCAGGTGAATACGCAGTATTTT. This sequence encodes CASRPQVNTQYF.

This clone was detected only once. This sequence joins TRBV4-1 and TRBJ1-2; 10 nucleotides align to TRBD1. The germline CDR1 and CDR2 sequences are MGHRA and YSYEKL. Unmatched junction bases numbered 10, after V lost 4 bases and J lost 5 bases. There are 16 residues in the CDR3. CDR3 amino acids: CASSRDRDRGGYGYTF. CDR3 nucleotides: TGCGCCAGCAGCCGGGACCGGGACAGGGGCGGGTATGGCTACACCTTC.

The chain recombines TRBV12-3 or TRBV12-4 with TRBJ1-3; D is undetermined. Trimming cost V 5 bases and J 4 bases, with 3 bases left between them. This CDR3 is 11 amino acids long. CDR3 loop: CASSPGNTIYF. The CDR3, as DNA: TGTGCCAGCAGTCCGGGAAACACCATATATTTT.

This chain uses TRBV12-3 or TRBV12-4 with TRBJ1-1, with a possible D match to TRBD1 (6 bases). The CDR3 consists of 12 residues. Deletions cut 7 bases from V and 3 bases from J, with 9 bases between. In DNA, the CDR3 is TGTGCCAGCAAAACAGGGTACACTGAAGCTTTCTTT. As protein: CASKTGYTEAFF.

Details on this clone: Other nucleotide sequences in the sample specify the same CDR3. The V call is TRBV15, the J call TRBJ2-7; 7 bases align to TRBD1. The CDR3 is made up of 14 amino acids. CDR1 LNHNV and CDR2 YYDKDF come from the germline V gene (reference sequence). V dropped 5 bases and J dropped 0; count of bases not matched to a gene: 4. DNA for the CDR3: TGTGCCACCAGCGCCAGACAGGGCTCCTACGAGCAGTACTTC. Translation: CATSARQGSYEQYF.

The chain joins TRBV6-2 or TRBV6-3 to TRBJ2-7; possible D gene TRBD1, 6 bases. The CDR3 loop spans 16 amino acids. Germline CDR1 is MNHEY and CDR2 is SVGEGT. The V end lost 1 base, the J end lost 2 bases, and 15 bases lay between the germline ends. DNA of the CDR3: TGTGCCAGCAGTTACTACAACGCCAGGGGTACCTACGAGCAGTACTTC. Residues: CASSYYNARGTYEQYF.

The chain carries TRBV28 and TRBJ1-1, with D possibly matching TRBD1 (6 bases). The CDR3 length is 15 residues. V lost 3 bases to trimming and J lost 2 bases, with 13 bases between them. Germline-derived CDR1 and CDR2 are MDHEN and SYDVKM. Here the CDR3 DNA reads TGTGCCAGCAGTTTCCTGGGGGGGGGCAACACTGAAGCTTTCTTT. This encodes CASSFLGGGNTEAFF.

The V call is TRBV29-1, the J call TRBJ2-3; D gene uncertain. The CDR3 is 12 amino acids. From germline, CDR1 is SQVTM and CDR2 ANQGSEA. V lost 8 bases and J 2 bases, leaving 11 bases between the germline ends. CDR3 amino acids: CSPLADTDTQYF. In nucleotides, the CDR3 is TGCAGCCCCCTGGCAGACACAGATACGCAGTATTTT.

The gene calls are TRBV6-6 and TRBJ2-1, with TRBD2 matching 11 bases. V trimming: 6 bases; J trimming: 7 bases; junction bases outside the gene matches: 8. The CDR3 has 15 amino acids. The V gene's germline CDR1 is MNHNY and CDR2 SVGAGI (reference sequence). CDR3 region: CASSSIAGGPNEQFF. CDR3 DNA sequence: TGTGCCAGCAGCTCAATAGCGGGGGGGCCTAATGAGCAGTTCTTC.

The rearrangement links TRBV5-5 to TRBJ1-3, with 7 bases fitting TRBD1. The J segment lost 4 bases and the V segment lost 4 bases, leaving 5 bases of the junction unmatched. This CDR3 has 14 amino acids. Germline V CDR1 and CDR2: SGHKS, YYEKEE (reference sequence). CDR3 DNA: TGTGCCAGCAGCACAGGGGTGCGCGGAAACACCATATATTTT. Translating gives CASSTGVRGNTIYF.

This clone was detected only a few times. The chain joins TRBV7-2 to TRBJ2-3; tentatively, D is TRBD2 (5 bases). The germline gives CDR1 SGHTA, CDR2 FQGNSA. This CDR3 region has 12 residues. Trimming stripped 1 base from V and 11 bases from J, with 10 bases between. The CDR3 is CASSLGGGGQYF. CDR3 bases: TGTGCCAGCAGCTTAGGTGGAGGTGGGCAGTATTTT.

The V gene is TRBV5-4, the J gene TRBJ2-7; D possibly corresponds to TRBD1 (7 bases). This CDR3 is built from 14 residues. The ends were cut back, 1 base at V and 6 bases at J, with 14 bases in the middle. The V gene's germline CDR1 is SGHNT and CDR2 YYREEE (reference sequence). CDR3 DNA sequence: TGTGCCAGCAGCTTGCGTCAGGAGGGGGCCGAGCAGTACTTC. Translation gives CASSLRQEGAEQYF.

The chain is built from TRBV20-1 and TRBJ2-1, with D uncertain. V was pared by 6 bases and J by 4 bases, with 7 bases between. Germline loops: CDR1 DFQATT, CDR2 SNEGSKA (reference sequence). CDR3 size: 11 residues. For the CDR3, the DNA is TGCAGTGCCAGACAATACAATGAGCAGTTCTTC. Translated, it gives CSARQYNEQFF.

The CDR3 DNA follows: TGTGCCAGCAGTCTACCCCGGACAGGCCAAGAGACCCAGTACTTC. It is translated as CASSLPRTGQETQYF. The chain is built from TRBV6-6 and TRBJ2-5; 7 nucleotides line up with TRBD1. Germline CDR1 is MNHNY and CDR2 is SVGAGI (reference sequence). CDR3 length: 15 residues. J gave up 1 base and V 5 bases, and 7 bases lay outside the gene matches.

This chain uses TRBV10-3 with TRBJ2-7; TRBD1 agrees at 9 bases. V gave up 3 bases and J gave up 2 bases; unmatched junction bases: 8. The CDR3 consists of 16 residues. Germline assignment: CDR1 ENHRY and CDR2 SYGVKD. The CDR3 sequence is CAISDIGTGRPYEQYF. The DNA of the CDR3 is TGTGCCATCAGTGACATCGGGACAGGGAGACCCTACGAGCAGTACTTC.